Below, 9 T cell receptor beta chains from the same sample are listed, as sequenced in a study of blood T cell repertoires in COVID-19. Assay used: immunoSEQ multiplex PCR; TCRdb lists only in-frame clones, some missing. Of approximately 240,000 clones detected, approximately 87% appear once; the ten largest clones hold 2.5% to 3.5%. The source material was PBMCs or T cells enriched from blood (not recorded which). Receptor source: a woman aged 50 to 60 in a cohort exposed to, infected with or recovered from COVID-19 (not recorded which).

This chain uses TRBV5-1 with TRBJ2-2; 7 nucleotides align to TRBD1. The CDR3 length is 15 residues. The junction had 9 bases not matched to a gene; V was cut back by 0 bases and J by 10 bases. Germline V lookup: CDR1 SGHRS, CDR2 YFSETQ. CDR3 sequence (DNA): TGCGCCAGCAGCTTGGCAACGACAGGGCTCAAGGAGCTGTTTTTT. Its protein is CASSLATTGLKELFF. The full variable domain, with the rest looked up from reference TRBV5-1 and TRBJ2-2, is KAGVTQTPRYLIKTRGQQVTLSCSPISGHRSVSWYQQTPGQGLQFLFEYFSETQRNKGNFPGRFSGRQFSNSRSEMNVSTLELGDSALYLCASSLATTGLKELFFGEGSRLTVL.

This chain connects TRBV29-1 to TRBJ2-7; TRBD1 might be the D (6 bases). CDR1 and CDR2 (germline): SQVTM, ANQGSEA. The CDR3 runs to 12 residues. The CDR3: CGAQGNSYEQYF. Written as DNA, the CDR3 is TGCGGAGCTCAGGGGAACTCCTACGAGCAGTACTTC.

V usage is TRBV2 and J usage is TRBJ1-1, with D possibly being TRBD1 (5 bases). Germline V lookup: CDR1 SNHLY, CDR2 FYNNEI. This CDR3 has 13 residues. V lost 5 bases to trimming and J lost 0 bases, with 7 bases between them. The CDR3 protein is CASSTDMNTEAFF. The DNA of the CDR3 is TGTGCCAGCAGTACGGACATGAACACTGAAGCTTTCTTT. Supplemented by reference TRBV2 and TRBJ1-1, the full variable domain reads EPEVTQTPSHQVTQMGQEVILRCVPISNHLYFYWYRQILGQKVEFLVSFYNNEISEKSEIFDDQFSVERPDGSNFTLKIRSTKLEDSAMYFCASSTDMNTEAFFGQGTRLTVV.

The sample holds one count of this clone. The chain couples TRBV6-5 to TRBJ2-3; TRBD1 aligns across 8 bases. Germline loops: CDR1 MNHEY, CDR2 SVGAGI. With V trimmed by 6 bases and J by 3 bases, 2 bases remained unmatched. This CDR3 region has 13 residues. CDR3 sequence: CASRGQATDTQYF. The CDR3 DNA sequence: TGTGCCAGCAGGGGACAGGCAACAGATACGCAGTATTTT.

V is TRBV7-2 and J is TRBJ2-3; 8 bases map to TRBD2. The CDR3 sequence is 14 residues long. V lost 7 bases, J lost 6 bases, and 9 bases stayed unmatched. CDR1 and CDR2 (germline): SGHTA, FQGNSA. CDR3: CASTSGGAPDTQYF. The CDR3, as DNA: TGTGCCAGCACGTCCGGGGGGGCCCCGGATACGCAGTATTTT.

This chain links TRBV4-2 with TRBJ2-1; no definite D call. Between the trimmed V and J ends, which lost 1 base and 10 bases, there was a span of 20 bases. Germline assignment: CDR1 LGHNA and CDR2 YNFKEQ. This CDR3 comprises 16 residues. CDR3 nucleotides: TGTGCCAGCAGCCAAGCGCTTCCCGTCTATCCCGGGGAGCAGTTCTTC. Translating it yields CASSQALPVYPGEQFF.

This chain links TRBV27 with TRBJ2-5, with 7 nucleotides matching TRBD1. There are 14 residues in the CDR3. The V segment lost 3 bases and the J segment 1 base; nucleotides outside the gene matches: 2. The germline V gene encodes CDR1 MNHEY and CDR2 SMNVEV (reference sequence). The CDR3, as DNA: TGTGCCAGCAGTTTGAGGGACAGCCAAGAGACCCAGTACTTC. Protein product: CASSLRDSQETQYF.

The chain has TRBV7-3 and TRBJ2-3; 12 nucleotides line up with TRBD2. The CDR3 extends over 16 amino acids. Losses at the gene ends were 5 bases for V and 5 bases for J; bases not matched to a gene: 8. CDR1 and CDR2 (germline): SGHTA, FQGTGA. CDR3 loop: CASSPSLAGGQDTQYF. CDR3 nucleotide sequence: TGTGCCAGCAGCCCAAGCCTAGCGGGGGGGCAAGATACGCAGTATTTT.

The V call is TRBV7-2, the J call TRBJ2-7, with D maybe TRBD1 (6 bases). V was clipped by 4 bases and J by 3 bases, with 16 bases between them. Germline-derived CDR1 and CDR2 are SGHTA and FQGNSA. This CDR3 comprises 15 residues. The CDR3 region has the DNA TGTGCCAGCAGCTCAACCGGCCTAGGGGGCTACGAGCAGTACTTC. Its translation: CASSSTGLGGYEQYF.